This entry is about one TCR beta chain. Its antigen is still unknown. This CDR3 has 16 amino acids. Trimming removed 2 bases at V and 2 bases at J, with 14 bases between. Germline loops: CDR1 KGHSH, CDR2 LQKENI. Assay used: immunoSEQ multiplex PCR; TCRdb lists only in-frame clones, some missing. The sample shows tens of thousands of clones, around 84% of them seen only once. The source of the sample is a study of OX40 agonist ivuxolimab in advanced cancers. Notes on the study in general: At 0.1 to 3.0 mg/kg and by week 6, CD4+ and CD8+ T cells in the blood had expanded clonally. The antigen specificity of the peripheral T cells (those that were expanded) was not determined.

The gene calls are TRBV18 and TRBJ2-3; D may be TRBD1 (6 bases). The source of this sequence is an adult with an advanced solid tumor such as melanoma, head and neck, liver or kidney cancer. Sequencing was performed on CD4+ or CD8+ T cells sorted from blood, taken in a trial of the OX40 agonist ivuxolimab. CDR3 nucleotides: TGTGCCAGCTCACCATTAGGACAGCGAGACACAGATACGCAGTATTTT. Translated, it gives CASSPLGQRDTDTQYF. Variable domain in full (rest from reference TRBV18 and TRBJ2-3): NAGVMQNPRHLVRRRGQEARLRCSPMKGHSHVYWYRQLPEEGLKFMVYLQKENIIDESGMPKERFSAEFPKEGPSILRIQQVVRGDSAAYFCASSPLGQRDTDTQYFGPGTRLTVL.